What follows is one T cell receptor (beta chain) and its context. The antigen remains unidentified. Researchers used the Oncomine TCR Beta short-read assay to sequence DNA from cultured CD4+ T cells. TCRdb called the PCR reads again in MiXCR, with one record for every CDR3 protein. This repertoire shows over 8,500 distinct CDR3 sequences, 60% found once; its top ten account for around 25%. These data belong to a study of vaccination and CD4 T cells after COVID-19. Treatment reported: approximately nine-day PBMC culture with coronavirus spike peptide pools or control peptides (ViraFEST assay). The collection of CD4+ T cells from the unexposed donor took place before the COVID-19 pandemic (2011-2018). This CDR3 region has 18 residues.

The sequence was obtained from a human donor in good health. The V gene is TRBV21-1, the J gene TRBJ2-3; the table's D call of TRBD2 was not tested on the DNA. TRBV21-1 is tagged as a pseudogene. The specimen was CD4+ T cells from blood, cultured in vitro. CDR3 amino acids: CASSKEGLERGVRDTQYF. CDR3 DNA: TGTGCCAGCAGCAAAGAGGGCCTGGAGCGGGGGGTCAGGGATACGCAGTATTTT.